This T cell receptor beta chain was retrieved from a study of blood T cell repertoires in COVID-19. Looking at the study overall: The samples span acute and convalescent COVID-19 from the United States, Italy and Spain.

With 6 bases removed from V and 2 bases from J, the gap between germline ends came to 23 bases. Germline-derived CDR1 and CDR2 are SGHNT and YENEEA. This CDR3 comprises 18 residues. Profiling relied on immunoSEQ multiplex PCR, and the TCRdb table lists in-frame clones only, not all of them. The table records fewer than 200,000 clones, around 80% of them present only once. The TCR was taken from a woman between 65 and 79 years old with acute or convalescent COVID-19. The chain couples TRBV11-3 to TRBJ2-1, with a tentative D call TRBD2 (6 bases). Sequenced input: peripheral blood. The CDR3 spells CASSATAGFMGPYNEQFF. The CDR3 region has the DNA TGTGCCAGCAGTGCTACAGCGGGCTTTATGGGGCCCTACAATGAGCAGTTCTTC.